This T cell receptor (beta chain) was recovered during a study of sequential checkpoint blockade in melanoma. The treatment was: randomized to nivolumab then ipilimumab (arm A) or the reverse (arm B). PBMC sorting kept live CD3+CD8+ cells without CD19 or CD56. V dropped 2 bases and J dropped 4 bases, with 17 bases sitting between them. Germline-derived CDR1 and CDR2 are SGHVS and FQNEAQ. The CDR3 runs 16 residues. Assay used: immunoSEQ multiplex PCR; TCRdb lists only in-frame clones, some missing. The data hold roughly 11,000 clones, with more than 60% observed a single time. The chain recombines TRBV7-8 with TRBJ2-5, with D possibly TRBD1 on 7 matching bases. This TCR came from a human donor with melanoma. The specimen was CD8+ T cells sorted from blood (inferred from file names), collected from a patient given nivolumab and ipilimumab in sequence. CDR3 residues: CASSLNRQGGLETQYF. CDR3 DNA: TGTGCCAGCAGCTTAAATAGGCAGGGGGGATTAGAGACCCAGTACTTC.